This TCR beta chain was identified in a study of regulatory T cells in long-lasting Graves disease. Study context: Prior antithyroid drug treatment in newly diagnosed Graves' patients lasted under 3 months. Study-wide results and limits: Compared with new cases, persistent Graves' patients showed reduced TCR diversity. Gene preferences differed: TRBV28, TRBJ1-2, TRBJ2-5 in persistent cases.

Stated time point: newly diagnosed GD, antithyroid drugs for less than 3 months. Making the TCR library involved RNA that had been extracted from PBMCs. The TCR beta library used iRepertoire HTBI primers with Arm-PCR amplification of CDR3. TCRdb reanalysed the multiplex PCR reads using MiXCR and keeps one entry per CDR3 protein. This sample has around 480,000 distinct CDR3 sequences; roughly 15% occur once, and the top ten carry 9.5% to 15%. Trimming took 1 base from V and 10 from J; bases not matched to a gene: 4. From germline, CDR1 is SEHNR and CDR2 FQNEAQ (reference sequence). The CDR3 contains 14 residues. Comments on this clonotype: Its matching antigen is unknown.

These data were likewise used in another study, on T cells in Graves' hyperthyroidism and ophthalmopathy. That work states: Calling Graves' hyperthyroidism stable meant ophthalmopathy did not progress within 18 months.

The genes are TRBV7-9 and TRBJ1-1; 12 nucleotides align to TRBD1. The source material was peripheral blood mononuclear cells (PBMCs), sampled at new diagnosis, from a patient treated with antithyroid drugs. This TCR came from a man aged 35 to 55 with Graves disease. Written as DNA, the CDR3 is TGTGCCAGCAGCTTAGGGGGACAGGGGGCCGGAGCTTTCTTT. As protein: CASSLGGQGAGAFF. Using reference TRBV7-9 and TRBJ1-1 for the parts outside the CDR3, the full variable domain is DTGVSQNPRHKITKRGQNVTFRCDPISEHNRLYWYRQTLGQGPEFLTYFQNEAQLEKSRLLSDRFSAERPKGSFSTLEIQRTEQGDSAMYLCASSLGGQGAGAFFGQGTRLTVV.